The rows below give T cell receptor beta chains drawn from one sample of a study of CD8+ T cells in alopecia areata. Clones were sequenced by immunoSEQ multiplex PCR, and TCRdb holds only the in-frame ones, with some missing. The data show about 200,000 clones, around 65% seen once. Sequenced material: CD4+ T cells sorted from blood, taken at week 4, from a patient treated with tofacitinib. The source is a human donor with alopecia areata. CDR3s leave out the opening cysteine and the closing phenylalanine or tryptophan. D genes are given only for firm matches. Some rows mark clone size as missing; the rest say once, few, many or name a class of expanded clone.

ASSPQGYGYT	TRBV27	.	TRBD1	10
ASSRTSTDTQY	TRBV4-3	.	.	11
SAGDYEQF	TRBV29-1	few	.	8
AWSHGDSRGETQY	TRBV30	.	.	13
ASHGLSDIQY	TRBV2	once	.	10
ASSQGSARADTQY	TRBV14	.	.	13
ASSRGGNQPQH	TRBV6-5	.	.	11
SVLEGDGSYEQY	TRBV29-1	.	.	12
ASSTGRSTLH	TRBV6-5	few	.	10
ASSLGGISNSPLH	TRBV5-1	few	.	13
SVAGVMNTEAF	TRBV29-1	.	.	11
ASSSTGPPLH	TRBV7-2	.	TRBD1	10
AIRNGLAGTDTQY	TRBV10-3	.	TRBD2	13
AWKKTAGNEKLF	TRBV30	.	.	12
ASSTGWNNQPQH	TRBV6-5	.	.	12
ASSPDRSHEQY	TRBV5-4	.	.	11
ASSVDANYGYT	TRBV9	.	.	11
ASSPVVDPINEQF	TRBV18	.	.	13
ASSIPGVIETQY	TRBV5-1	few	.	12
AIRFTENQPQH	TRBV10-3	.	.	11
AWTGTSFETQY	TRBV30	few	TRBD2	11
ASRETGKDTEAF	TRBV19	.	TRBD1	12
ASSSGQLNYGYT	TRBV5-6	few	.	12
SVSVAGDTQY	TRBV29-1	.	TRBD2	10
ASTTQGTANTGELF	TRBV5-1	.	TRBD1	14
ASSRGQEQF	TRBV9	.	TRBD1	9
ASSGEPPETQY	TRBV5-4	.	.	11
ASSLDLLDEQF	TRBV5-1	.	.	11
ASSLSGYEQY	TRBV13	.	.	10
ASSSDGIQPQH	TRBV7-3	.	.	11
ASGVFGTEAF	TRBV27	.	.	10
ASSYPQGDYT	TRBV10-3	few	.	10
ASSPPGRVGEQY	TRBV18	.	.	12
ASSPGSPKNIQY	TRBV28	.	.	12
ASSSAEEKLF	TRBV6-5	.	.	10
ASSLVGRGTGELF	TRBV5-6	.	TRBD2	13
ASSFWDRDVVYT	TRBV28	few	TRBD1	12
ASSPEGQGNQPQH	TRBV9	.	TRBD1	13
ASSSRGTAKETQY	TRBV6-1	.	TRBD1	13
ASSFGTFPYEQY	TRBV7-9	once	.	12
SVEKGTYEQY	TRBV29-1	.	.	10
ASSHQTRQGFSYEQY	TRBV23-1	few	TRBD1	15
SVEAQGSGYT	TRBV29-1	.	TRBD1	10
SVQGAPFANTGELF	TRBV29-1	.	TRBD1	14
AWSVRLAGNYGYT	TRBV30	.	.	13
ASSRTGTYEQY	TRBV7-9	.	TRBD1	11
SVGSGNTIY	TRBV29-1	.	.	9
ASSHRNENIQY	TRBV2	.	.	11
AWSPQGDQPQH	TRBV30	.	TRBD1	11
SVEVGGRTHRTGELF	TRBV29-1	.	TRBD2	15
ASSQERTVVEKLF	TRBV4-1	.	.	13
ASSRDREETQY	TRBV2	.	TRBD1	11
ASSLGPQETQY	TRBV5-4	few	.	11
ASSFWLSGANVLT	TRBV7-9	.	.	13